This section outlines one TCR beta chain sequence together with its context. The antigen is undetermined. This sample was included in a study of shared clonotypes between healthy human individuals. Points from the study as a whole: About 5% of naive CD4 clonotypes were common to a few donors.

Germline values: CDR1 LGHNA, CDR2 YSLEER. The CDR3 consists of 14 residues. Trimming removed 2 bases from V and 0 bases from J, with 7 bases in between. As originally analysed: Owing to the provision of junction-only sequences devoid of quality scores by immunoSEQ, filtering differed. Here immunoSEQ multiplex PCR was the method, and the copy in TCRdb shows in-frame clones only, minus some. V and J calls and clone size are those listed in that table; D and trimming were worked out from the DNA. Of a few million clones listed, over 90% are singletons. V gene TRBV4-3 combines with J gene TRBJ2-5; the D is unclear. The TCR sequence derives from a man aged 18 to 29 in good health. Some clones in this sample may be carry-over from other donors' samples. Sequenced: naive CD4+ T cells from PBMCs. The subset here: CD45RA+ positively selected. The chain's CDR3 is CASSQRLDQETQYF. The CDR3 DNA sequence: TGCGCCAGCAGCCAAAGGCTAGACCAAGAGACCCAGTACTTC.